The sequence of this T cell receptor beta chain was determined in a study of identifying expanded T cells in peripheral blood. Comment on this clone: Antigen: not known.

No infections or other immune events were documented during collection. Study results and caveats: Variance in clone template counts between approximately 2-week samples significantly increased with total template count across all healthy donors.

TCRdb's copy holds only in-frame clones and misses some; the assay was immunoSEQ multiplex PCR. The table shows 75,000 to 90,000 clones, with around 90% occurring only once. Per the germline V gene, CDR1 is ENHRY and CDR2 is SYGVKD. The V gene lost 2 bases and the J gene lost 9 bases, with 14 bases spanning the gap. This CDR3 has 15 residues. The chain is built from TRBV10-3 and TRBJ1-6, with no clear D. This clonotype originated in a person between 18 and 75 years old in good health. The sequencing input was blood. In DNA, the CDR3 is TGTGCCATCAGTGAGCTAGCAGGAGGGAGTTCACCCCTCCACTTT. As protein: CAISELAGGSSPLHF.